This TCR beta chain was found in a study of T cell clonality in common variable immunodeficiency. Overall study results and limits: Compared with controls, CVID subjects had fewer shared TCRbeta clones. Patient heterogeneity in the CVID cohort limited correlations between repertoire features and clinical complications. Reportedly, TCR beta sequences from common variable immunodeficiency showed fewer deletions and N-nucleotide insertions.

CVID subjects were some 16 female and 25 to 30 male, aged roughly 8 to 64. This clone was seen a few times. What it recognizes is unknown. The read stops 3 residues short of the end of the CDR3; the missing end is completed from the germline J gene. CDR3 length: 18 residues. The junction had 8 bases not matched to a gene; V was cut back by 0 bases and J by 3 bases. The method was immunoSEQ multiplex PCR; TCRdb's version includes in-frame clones alone and lacks a portion of them. This sample carries under 20,000 clones, none of them present only once. The sequencing input was peripheral blood mononuclear cells. The chain links TRBV23-1 to TRBJ2-1, with 10 bases matching TRBD2. TRBV23-1 has ORF status, its function being uncertain. This receptor was identified in a human donor with common variable immunodeficiency. The CDR3 is CASSQSGLARTYYNEQFF. CDR3 DNA, as far as it was read: TGCGCCAGCAGTCAATCGGGACTAGCGAGAACTTACTACAATGAG.